The sample holds one count of the clone carrying this T cell receptor (beta chain). The sample comes from a study of blood T cell repertoires in COVID-19. Study background: The origin of the acute and convalescent COVID-19 samples was the United States, Italy and Spain. T cells, B-cell-depleted T cells, or PBMCs provided the cDNA or gDNA that served as material.

The length of the CDR3 is 15 residues. Germline V gives CDR1 SEHNR, CDR2 FQNEAQ (reference sequence). V gave up 5 bases and J gave up 7 bases; unmatched junction bases: 12. Original analysis: Nucleated cell number was recorded as an estimate derived from reference gene primer amplification. Produced via immunoSEQ multiplex PCR; TCRdb's table is partial and in-frame only. The D gene and trimming were derived from the DNA, and the V and J assignments and clone size from that table. Here the sample spans 95,000 to 110,000 clones, 75% to 95% being singletons. The TCR originated in a woman in her twenties or thirties with acute or convalescent COVID-19. Sample: peripheral blood. This chain joins TRBV7-9 and TRBJ1-2; 8 nucleotides agree with TRBD1. The CDR3 coding sequence is TGTGCCAGCAGCCCCGCGGACAGGGTGTCTCGTGGCTACACCTTC. This sequence encodes CASSPADRVSRGYTF.